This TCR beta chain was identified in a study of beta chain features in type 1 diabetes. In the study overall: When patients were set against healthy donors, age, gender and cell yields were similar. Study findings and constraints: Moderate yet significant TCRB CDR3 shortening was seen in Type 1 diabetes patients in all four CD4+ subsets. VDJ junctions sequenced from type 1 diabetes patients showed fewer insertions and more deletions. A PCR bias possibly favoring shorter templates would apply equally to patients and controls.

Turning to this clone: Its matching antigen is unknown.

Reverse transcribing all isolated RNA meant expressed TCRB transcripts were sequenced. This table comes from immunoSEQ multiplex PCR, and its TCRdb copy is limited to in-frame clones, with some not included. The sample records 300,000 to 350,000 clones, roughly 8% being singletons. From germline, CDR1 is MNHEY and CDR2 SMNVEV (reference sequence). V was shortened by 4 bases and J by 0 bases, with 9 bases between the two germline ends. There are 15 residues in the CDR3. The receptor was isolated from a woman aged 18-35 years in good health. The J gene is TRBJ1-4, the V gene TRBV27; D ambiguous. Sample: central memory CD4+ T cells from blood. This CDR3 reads CASSSTPATNEKLFF. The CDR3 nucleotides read TGTGCCAGCAGTTCAACCCCTGCAACTAATGAAAAACTGTTTTTT.